The 13 T cell receptor beta chains below come from one sample, sequenced in a study of a mutant IDH1 vaccine in newly diagnosed glioma. Their antigen targets remain unknown. Sequencing used immunoSEQ multiplex PCR; TCRdb keeps in-frame clones, though not all of them. The sample has some 30,000 clones, roughly three quarters seen once. Time point noted: week 35, safety follow-up. Every vaccination contained 300 ug of the mutant IDH1 20-mer peptide and was paired with topical imiquimod. The sequenced sample was PBMCs, obtained from a glioma patient whose treatment included an IDH1 peptide vaccine. Receptors originate from a woman in her thirties with glioma. Some clones in this sample may be carry-over from other donors' samples.

The rearrangement joins TRBV18 to TRBJ2-2; the D gene is possibly TRBD2 (5 bases). Deletions cut 6 bases from V and 7 bases from J, with 15 bases between. From germline, CDR1 is KGHSH and CDR2 LQKENI. The CDR3 is 14 residues long. This CDR3 is CASSRDYGVGELFF. The CDR3 nucleotides read TGTGCCAGCTCGCGTGACTATGGTGTCGGGGAGCTGTTTTTT.

The V and J genes are TRBV30 and TRBJ2-1; TRBD2 might be the D (6 bases). This CDR3 has 13 residues. The V end was cut by 3 bases, the J end by 6 bases, with 12 bases between. In germline, CDR1 is GTSNPN, CDR2 SVGIG (reference sequence). CDR3 coding DNA: TGTGCCTGGAGCCCGGGACTGGTCAATGAGCAGTTCTTC. Amino acids: CAWSPGLVNEQFF.

V is TRBV4-1 and J is TRBJ1-4; D may be TRBD1 (5 bases). Germline CDR1 reads MGHRA; CDR2 reads YSYEKL. This CDR3 has 15 residues. V was cut by 1 base and J by 3 bases, with 9 bases left in between. The CDR3 sequence is CASSQVGGANEKLFF. In DNA, the CDR3 is TGCGCCAGCAGCCAAGTCGGGGGGGCTAATGAAAAACTGTTTTTT.

The rearrangement joins TRBV13 to TRBJ2-7; 12 bases fit TRBD2. The ends lost 5 bases at V and 4 bases at J; junction bases unmatched: 12. This CDR3 spans 17 amino acids. Germline V CDR1 and CDR2: PRHDT, FYEKMQ (reference sequence). CDR3 residues: CASSAKTSGSSRYEQYF. In nucleotides, the CDR3 is TGTGCCAGCAGCGCCAAGACTAGCGGGAGTTCAAGATACGAGCAGTACTTC.

The J gene is TRBJ1-4, the V gene TRBV7-9; D may be TRBD1 (6 bases). Germline values: CDR1 SEHNR, CDR2 FQNEAQ (reference sequence). V lost 5 bases and J 7 bases, leaving 14 bases between the germline ends. This CDR3 contains 14 residues. CDR3: CASSPTRGTEKLFF. The CDR3 region has the DNA TGTGCCAGCAGCCCAACCAGGGGAACTGAAAAACTGTTTTTT.

The V call is TRBV29-1, the J call TRBJ1-2; D may be TRBD1 (5 bases). Trimming stripped 4 bases from V and 4 bases from J, with 13 bases between. Germline V gives CDR1 SQVTM, CDR2 ANQGSEA. The CDR3 has 13 amino acids. CDR3 sequence (DNA): TGCAGCGTTGGCGCTGGGGCAGGCTATGGCTACACCTTC. Its translation is CSVGAGAGYGYTF.

This clone is labeled as medium-sized. The gene calls are TRBV2 and TRBJ2-1; 7 bases are a match to TRBD1. J was trimmed by 8 bases and V by 8 bases; bases with no gene match: 6. CDR1 is SNHLY, CDR2 FYNNEI, per germline. The CDR3 has 12 residues. This CDR3 reads CASCRDSYEQFF. The CDR3 DNA sequence: TGTGCCAGCTGCCGGGACAGCTATGAGCAGTTCTTC. The entire variable domain, with the rest obtained from reference TRBV2 and TRBJ2-1, is as follows: EPEVTQTPSHQVTQMGQEVILRCVPISNHLYFYWYRQILGQKVEFLVSFYNNEISEKSEIFDDQFSVERPDGSNFTLKIRSTKLEDSAMYFCASCRDSYEQFFGPGTRLTVL.

CDR3: CASSLSGNGNQPQHF. The CDR3 bases are TGTGCCAGCAGCTTATCGGGGAATGGCAATCAGCCCCAGCATTTT. The rearrangement links TRBV11-2 to TRBJ1-5; D unclear. The CDR3 has 15 amino acids. V was cut by 2 bases and J by 2 bases, with 10 bases left in between. Germline CDR1 reads SGHAT; CDR2 reads FQNNGV.

The V call is TRBV28, the J call TRBJ1-1; D may be TRBD1 (5 bases). This CDR3 has 14 amino acids. The germline V gene encodes CDR1 MDHEN and CDR2 SYDVKM. V was clipped by 6 bases and J by 1 base, with 12 bases between them. CDR3 nucleotides: TGTGCCAGCAGCGTGGGGGGGGAGAACACTGAAGCTTTCTTT. Its protein product is CASSVGGENTEAFF.

This clone was picked up one time. This chain links TRBV6-1 with TRBJ1-4, with D unclear. Germline V lookup: CDR1 MNHNS, CDR2 SASEGT. V was cut by 6 bases and J by 4 bases, with 15 bases left in between. This CDR3 comprises 15 residues. CDR3 in amino acids: CASSLLREGNEKLFF. CDR3 bases: TGTGCCAGCAGCCTGTTGAGGGAGGGTAATGAAAAACTGTTTTTT.

The chain carries TRBV5-1 and TRBJ1-5; D gene uncertain. This CDR3 has 13 residues. The V end lost 2 bases, the J end lost 2 bases, and 5 bases lay between the germline ends. In germline, CDR1 is SGHRS, CDR2 YFSETQ. Written as DNA, the CDR3 is TGCGCCAGCAGCTTTGAAGGCAATCAGCCCCAGCATTTT. Translating gives CASSFEGNQPQHF.

The chain has TRBV6-5 and TRBJ2-7; TRBD2 aligns across 7 bases. Per germline, CDR1 MNHEY and CDR2 SVGAGI. The CDR3 is 15 residues long. V dropped 6 bases and J dropped 2; count of bases not matched to a gene: 10. The CDR3 here is CASRPQRSGTYEQYF. In nucleotides, the CDR3 is TGTGCCAGCAGACCACAACGAAGCGGGACCTACGAGCAGTACTTC.

The chain has TRBV4-1 and TRBJ2-1; 9 bases fit TRBD2. This CDR3 contains 15 residues. The V gene end was trimmed by 4 bases and the J gene end by 7 bases; junction bases not matched to a gene: 8. CDR1 and CDR2 (germline): MGHRA, YSYEKL. In DNA, the CDR3 is TGCGCCAGCAGCCTTTCCGGGACTAGCATAAATGAGCAGTTCTTC. This sequence encodes CASSLSGTSINEQFF.